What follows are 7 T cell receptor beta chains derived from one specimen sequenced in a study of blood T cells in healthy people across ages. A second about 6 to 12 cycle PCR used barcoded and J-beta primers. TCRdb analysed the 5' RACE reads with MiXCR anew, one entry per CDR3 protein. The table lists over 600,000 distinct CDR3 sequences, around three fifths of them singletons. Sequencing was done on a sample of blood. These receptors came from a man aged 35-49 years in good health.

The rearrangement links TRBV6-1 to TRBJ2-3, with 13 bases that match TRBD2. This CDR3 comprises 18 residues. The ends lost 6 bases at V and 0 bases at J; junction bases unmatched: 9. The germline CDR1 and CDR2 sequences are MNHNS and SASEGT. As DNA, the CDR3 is TGTGCCAGCAGCCCCAACCGACTAGCGGGAGGTAGCACAGATACGCAGTATTTT. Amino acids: CASSPNRLAGGSTDTQYF.

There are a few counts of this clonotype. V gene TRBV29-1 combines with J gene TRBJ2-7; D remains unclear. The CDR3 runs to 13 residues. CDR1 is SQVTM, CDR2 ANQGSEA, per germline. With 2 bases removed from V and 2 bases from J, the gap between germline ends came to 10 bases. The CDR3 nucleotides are TGCAGCGTTGAATCTACAGACACCTACGAGCAGTACTTC. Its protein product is CSVESTDTYEQYF.

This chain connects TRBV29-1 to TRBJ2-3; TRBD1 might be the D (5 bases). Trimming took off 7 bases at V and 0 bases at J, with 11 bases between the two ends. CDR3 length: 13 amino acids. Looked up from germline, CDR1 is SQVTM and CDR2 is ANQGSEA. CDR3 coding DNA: TGCAGCGGCCAGCAGGGAAGCACAGATACGCAGTATTTT. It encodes CSGQQGSTDTQYF.

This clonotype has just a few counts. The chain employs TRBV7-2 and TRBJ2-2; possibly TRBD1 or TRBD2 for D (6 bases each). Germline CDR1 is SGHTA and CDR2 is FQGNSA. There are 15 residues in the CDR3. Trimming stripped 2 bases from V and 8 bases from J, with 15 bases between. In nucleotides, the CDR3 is TGTGCCAGCAGCTTACCACGGGGGCAGCGGGGGGAGCTGTTTTTT. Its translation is CASSLPRGQRGELFF.

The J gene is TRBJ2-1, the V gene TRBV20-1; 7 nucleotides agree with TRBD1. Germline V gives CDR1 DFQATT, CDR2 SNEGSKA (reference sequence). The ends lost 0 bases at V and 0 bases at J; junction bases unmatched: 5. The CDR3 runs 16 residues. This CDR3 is CSARDRDRVSYNEQFF. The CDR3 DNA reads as TGCAGTGCTAGAGATCGAGACAGGGTCTCCTACAATGAGCAGTTCTTC.

The CDR3 loop is CASSGNTGGRGSYNEQFF. In nucleotides, the CDR3 is TGTGCCAGCAGTGGAAATACAGGGGGCAGAGGCTCCTACAATGAGCAGTTCTTC. The V and J genes are TRBV25-1 and TRBJ2-1; 9 positions agree with TRBD1. Losses at the gene ends were 4 bases for V and 0 bases for J; bases not matched to a gene: 10. CDR3 length: 18 amino acids. The germline V gene encodes CDR1 MGHDK and CDR2 SYGVNS.

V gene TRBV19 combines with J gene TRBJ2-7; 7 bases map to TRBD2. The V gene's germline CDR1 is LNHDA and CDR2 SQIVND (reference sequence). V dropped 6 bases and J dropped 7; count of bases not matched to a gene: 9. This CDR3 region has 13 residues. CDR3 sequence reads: CASRPSGGNEQYF. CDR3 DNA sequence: TGTGCCAGTAGACCTAGCGGAGGCAATGAGCAGTACTTC. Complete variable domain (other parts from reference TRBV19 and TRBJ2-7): DGGITQSPKYLFRKEGQNVTLSCEQNLNHDAMYWYRQDPGQGLRLIYYSQIVNDFQKGDIAEGYSVSREKKESFPLTVTSAQKNPTAFYLCASRPSGGNEQYFGPGTRLTVT.